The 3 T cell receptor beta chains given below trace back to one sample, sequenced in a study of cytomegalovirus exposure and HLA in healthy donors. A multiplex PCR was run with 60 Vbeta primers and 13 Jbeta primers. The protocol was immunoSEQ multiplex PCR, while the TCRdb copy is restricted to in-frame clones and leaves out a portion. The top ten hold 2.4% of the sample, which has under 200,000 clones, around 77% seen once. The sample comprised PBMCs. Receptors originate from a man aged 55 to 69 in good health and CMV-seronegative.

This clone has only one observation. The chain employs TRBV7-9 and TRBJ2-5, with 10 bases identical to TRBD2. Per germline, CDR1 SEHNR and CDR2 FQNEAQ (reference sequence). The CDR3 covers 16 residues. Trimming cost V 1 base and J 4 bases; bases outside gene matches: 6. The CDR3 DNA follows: TGTGCCAGCAGCTTAGATCTAGCGGGGGTAGGAGAGACCCAGTACTTC. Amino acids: CASSLDLAGVGETQYF.

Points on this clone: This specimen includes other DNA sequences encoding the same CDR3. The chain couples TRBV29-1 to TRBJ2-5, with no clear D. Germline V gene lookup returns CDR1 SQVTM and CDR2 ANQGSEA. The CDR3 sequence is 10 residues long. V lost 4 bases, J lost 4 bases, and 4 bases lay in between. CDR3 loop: CSVGGETQYF. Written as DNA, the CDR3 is TGCAGCGTTGGAGGAGAGACCCAGTACTTC.

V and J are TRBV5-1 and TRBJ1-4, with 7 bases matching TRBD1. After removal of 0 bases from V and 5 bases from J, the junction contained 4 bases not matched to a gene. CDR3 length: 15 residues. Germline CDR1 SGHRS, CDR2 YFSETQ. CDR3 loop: CASSLASGGNEKLFF. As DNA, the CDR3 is TGCGCCAGCAGCTTGGCCTCAGGGGGGAATGAAAAACTGTTTTTT.